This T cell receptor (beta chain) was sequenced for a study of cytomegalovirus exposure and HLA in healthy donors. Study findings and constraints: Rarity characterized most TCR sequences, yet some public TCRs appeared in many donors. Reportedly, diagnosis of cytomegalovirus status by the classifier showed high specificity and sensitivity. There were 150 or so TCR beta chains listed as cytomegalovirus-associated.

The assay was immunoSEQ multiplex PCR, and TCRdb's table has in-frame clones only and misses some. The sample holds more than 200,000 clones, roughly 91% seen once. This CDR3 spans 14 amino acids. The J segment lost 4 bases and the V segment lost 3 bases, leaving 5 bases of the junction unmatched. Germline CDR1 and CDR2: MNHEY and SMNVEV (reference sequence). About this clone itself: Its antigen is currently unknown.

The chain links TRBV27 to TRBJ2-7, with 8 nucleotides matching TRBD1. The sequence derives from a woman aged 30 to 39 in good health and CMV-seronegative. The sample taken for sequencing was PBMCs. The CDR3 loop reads CASSFAQGAYEQYF. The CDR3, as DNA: TGTGCCAGCAGTTTCGCGCAGGGGGCTTACGAGCAGTACTTC.